The text below deals with one T cell receptor (beta chain). The data derive from a study of blood T cell repertoires in COVID-19. Study-wide context: Some COVID-19 samples were acute and others convalescent; all came from the United States, Italy and Spain. Sources were T cells, B-cell-depleted T cells, or PBMCs; the material itself was cDNA or gDNA.

Per the authors' pipeline: Nucleated cell counts were estimated from reference gene primer amplification. Repertoires were generated with immunoSEQ multiplex PCR, while TCRdb's copy carries only in-frame clones and drops some. V and J calls and clone size are copied from that table; D and trimming were computed from the DNA. The table lists roughly 100,000 clones, 81% of them singletons, with roughly a tenth in the top ten. Germline V gene lookup returns CDR1 GTSNPN and CDR2 SVGIG (reference sequence). With V trimmed by 1 base and J by 4 bases, 6 bases remained unmatched. CDR3 size: 14 residues. This receptor was taken from a woman aged 65 to 85 with acute or convalescent COVID-19. The specimen sequenced was peripheral blood. The genes are TRBV30 and TRBJ1-2; TRBD1 matches 7 bases. The CDR3 loop is CAWSADRDSYGYTF. The CDR3, as DNA: TGTGCCTGGAGTGCCGACCGGGACAGCTATGGCTACACCTTC.